This TCR beta chain comes out of a study of T cell clones after liver transplantation. Study at large: A pre-transplant mixed lymphocyte reaction with TCRbeta sequencing defined graft-donor-reactive clones followed in post-transplant blood. Until 12-24 months post-transplant, subjects got standard immunosuppression and no induction.

V was trimmed by 3 bases and J by 3 bases, leaving 12 bases between them. The germline gives CDR1 SGHVS, CDR2 FNYEAQ. The CDR3 is 15 residues long. The data were produced by immunoSEQ multiplex PCR, yet TCRdb's version contains in-frame clones alone and is incomplete. The table records 45,000 to 60,000 clones, around three quarters of them present only once. Comment on this clone: Its antigen is not known.

Study findings and constraints: Donor-reactive sequences fell more than third party-reactive ones, suggesting partial deletion.

Specimen: CD4+ T cells from blood, collected at the roughly 16-month timepoint. J is TRBJ1-5 and V is TRBV7-6, with D possibly matching TRBD1 (6 bases). The TCR originated in a human patient who received a liver transplant. Certain T cells may be donor cells from the graft. CDR3 region: CASSFQTGLNQPQHF. In DNA, the CDR3 is TGTGCCAGCAGCTTTCAAACAGGGCTCAATCAGCCCCAGCATTTT. Together with reference TRBV7-6 and TRBJ1-5, the CDR3 gives the full variable domain: GAGVSQSPRYKVTKRGQDVALRCDPISGHVSLYWYRQALGQGPEFLTYFNYEAQQDKSGLPNDRFSAERPEGSISTLTIQRTEQRDSAMYRCASSFQTGLNQPQHFGDGTRLSIL.